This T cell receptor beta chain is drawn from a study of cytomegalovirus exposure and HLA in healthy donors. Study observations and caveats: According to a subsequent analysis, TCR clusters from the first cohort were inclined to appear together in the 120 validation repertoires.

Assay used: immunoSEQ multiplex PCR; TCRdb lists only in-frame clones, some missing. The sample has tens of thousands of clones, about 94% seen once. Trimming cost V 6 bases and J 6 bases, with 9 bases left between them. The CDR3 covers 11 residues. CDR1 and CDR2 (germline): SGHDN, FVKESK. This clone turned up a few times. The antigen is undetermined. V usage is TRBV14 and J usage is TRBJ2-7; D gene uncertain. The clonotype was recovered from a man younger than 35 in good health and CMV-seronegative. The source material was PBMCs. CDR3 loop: CASRYSSEQYF. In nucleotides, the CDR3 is TGTGCCAGCAGGTACAGCAGCGAGCAGTACTTC.